This T cell receptor (beta chain) was captured in a study of T cells in Graves' hyperthyroidism and ophthalmopathy. Ten or more counts support this clonotype. What it recognizes is unknown. TCR beta CDR3 sequences were amplified from RNA transcripts. Carried out on the TCR CDR3, a first-round RT-PCR used the HTBI primer set. In TCRdb, the multiplex PCR reads were re-called with MiXCR into one record per CDR3 protein. The sample lists around 350,000 distinct CDR3 sequences; 19% were seen once. Study-level points and caveats: Ophthalmopathy was predicted by the model a median of approximately six months ahead of onset.

The CDR3 is 13 residues long. The germline V gene encodes CDR1 MNHEY and CDR2 SVGEGT. V lost 7 bases and J lost 5; bases outside the gene matches: 6. Graves' hyperthyroidism was deemed stable absent ophthalmopathy progression within 18 months. The sequence was obtained from a woman aged 18-35 years with Graves' hyperthyroidism. Sequenced input: blood. V gene TRBV6-2 or TRBV6-3 combines with J gene TRBJ1-1; 8 bases align to TRBD1. Here the CDR3 DNA reads TGTGCCAGCACCAGGGGGGACAGGACTGAAGCTTTCTTT. It translates to CASTRGDRTEAFF.